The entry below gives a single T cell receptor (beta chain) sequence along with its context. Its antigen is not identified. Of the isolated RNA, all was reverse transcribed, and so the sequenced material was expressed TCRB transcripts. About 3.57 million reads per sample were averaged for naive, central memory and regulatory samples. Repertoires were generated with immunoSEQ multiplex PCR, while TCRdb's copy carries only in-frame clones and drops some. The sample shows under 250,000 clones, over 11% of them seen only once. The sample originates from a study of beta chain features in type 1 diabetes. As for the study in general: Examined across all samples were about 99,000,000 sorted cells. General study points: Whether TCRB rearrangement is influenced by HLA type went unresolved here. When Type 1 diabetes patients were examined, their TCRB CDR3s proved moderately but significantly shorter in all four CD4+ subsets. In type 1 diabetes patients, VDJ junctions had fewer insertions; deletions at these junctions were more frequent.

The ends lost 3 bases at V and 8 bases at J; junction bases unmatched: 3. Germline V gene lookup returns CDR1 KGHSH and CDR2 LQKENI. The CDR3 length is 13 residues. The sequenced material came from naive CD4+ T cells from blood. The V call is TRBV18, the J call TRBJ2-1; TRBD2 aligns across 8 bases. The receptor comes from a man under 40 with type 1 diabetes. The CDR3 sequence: CASSPTGRDEQFF. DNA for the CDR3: TGTGCCAGCTCACCCACCGGGAGGGATGAGCAGTTCTTC.